This T cell receptor (beta chain) stems from a study of blood T cell repertoires in COVID-19. Study-wide background: T cells, B-cell-depleted T cells, or PBMCs provided the cDNA or gDNA that served as material.

All enrollees were roughly 18 to 89 years old and from about 24 US areas. Either two negative PCRs, clearance, or symptom resolution qualified Cohort 3 donors as recovered. Produced via immunoSEQ multiplex PCR; TCRdb's table is partial and in-frame only. The table includes 250,000 to 350,000 clones, 75% to 90% detected once. This CDR3 contains 15 residues. Germline CDR1 and CDR2: MGHDK and SYGVNS. Unmatched junction bases numbered 3, after V lost 2 bases and J lost 2 bases. V is TRBV25-1 and J is TRBJ1-2; 9 nucleotides agree with TRBD1. This receptor was identified in a young woman who had recovered from COVID-19. The sequencing sample was made of PBMCs or T cells enriched from blood (not recorded which). The CDR3: CASSEGDRENYGYTF. The CDR3 DNA is TGTGCCAGCAGTGAAGGGGACAGGGAGAACTATGGCTACACCTTC.